A selection of T cell receptor beta chains follows, all from one sample in a study of identical twins. TCRdb fed the 5' RACE reads into MiXCR, producing one record per CDR3 protein. The sample records some 460,000 distinct CDR3 sequences, 14% being singletons. The same data also went into a second study, on yellow fever vaccine responses in identical twins.

The specimen was CD4+ T cells sorted from blood. These receptors all come from a woman in her late teens or twenties in good health. Both conserved end residues are part of each CDR3. The order of the fields is V gene, D gene, J gene, clone size, CDR3 DNA, CDR3 protein. A D gene is named only where the DNA matches it firmly. Size is omitted from some rows. Given values are once, few, many or a class for expanded clones.

TRBV7-2	-	TRBJ2-3	few	TGTGCCAGCAGCTTAGGTGCGGGATGGGTCACAGATACGCAGTATTTT	CASSLGAGWVTDTQYF
TRBV7-2	-	TRBJ2-7	-	TGTGCCAGCAGCTTTTTAGGTCCCTACGAGCAGTACTTC	CASSFLGPYEQYF
TRBV6-1	-	TRBJ1-3	many	TGTGCCAGCGGAGAGTGGCCCGGAAACACCATATATTTT	CASGEWPGNTIYF
TRBV6-5	-	TRBJ2-7	many	TGTGCCAGCAGTTACCCCTACGAGCAGTACTTC	CASSYPYEQYF
TRBV20-1	-	TRBJ2-7	many	TGCAGTGCTAGACGGGGCACAGGCGAGCAGTACTTC	CSARRGTGEQYF
TRBV4-3	-	TRBJ2-1	few	TGCGCCAGCAGCCAGAGGGTAGCAAACAATGAGCAGTTCTTC	CASSQRVANNEQFF
TRBV6-1	TRBD1	TRBJ2-2	few	TGTGCCAGCAGGGTCTGGTGGACAGGGAGCACCGGGGAGCTGTTTTTT	CASRVWWTGSTGELFF
TRBV7-2	TRBD2	TRBJ2-1	-	TGTGCCAGCAGCTCGACGACTAGCGGGTTCAATGAGCCGTTCTTC	CASSSTTSGFNEPFF
TRBV4-2	TRBD1	TRBJ2-7	-	TGTGCCAGCAGCCAAATTCTAGGGGGCGACTACGAGCAGTACTTC	CASSQILGGDYEQYF
TRBV3-1	TRBD2	TRBJ2-1	-	TGTGCCAGCAGCCAAGAACGCGTACTAGCGGGAGTGGAGCAGTTCTTC	CASSQERVLAGVEQFF
TRBV7-2	-	TRBJ2-1	few	TGTGCCAGCAGCTTAGTGGCGCACCAGGGGTTCTTC	CASSLVAHQGFF
TRBV28	TRBD2	TRBJ2-1	few	TGTGCCAGCGGGCCGGGACTACCGAATGAGCAGTTCTTC	CASGPGLPNEQFF
TRBV7-9	-	TRBJ2-2	few	TGTGCCAGCAGCTCCCGACAGGCGGCGAACACCGGGGAGCTGTTTTTT	CASSSRQAANTGELFF
TRBV12-3/TRBV12-4	-	TRBJ2-3	-	TGTGCCAGCAGTTTAAGGCTAGCGCCTAGCACAGATACGCAGTATTTT	CASSLRLAPSTDTQYF
TRBV29-1	-	TRBJ2-5	few	TGCAGCGTTGATTCCAGGCGAGAGACCCAGTACTTC	CSVDSRRETQYF
TRBV12-3/TRBV12-4	TRBD2	TRBJ2-2	-	TGTGCCAGCAGTGACCCGGGACTAGCCCTCACCGGGGAGCTGTTTTTT	CASSDPGLALTGELFF
TRBV7-2	TRBD1	TRBJ1-2	few	TGTGCCAGCAGCTTAGAGGGGACAGGGGACCAAGGCTACACCTTC	CASSLEGTGDQGYTF
TRBV6-5	TRBD1	TRBJ2-1	-	TGTGCCAGCAGTTACCGCGCAGGGGGCTTCAATGAGCAGTTCTTC	CASSYRAGGFNEQFF
TRBV7-9	-	TRBJ1-2	-	TGTGCCAGCAGCTTAGCGCCGATGAGGGATGATGGCTACACCTTC	CASSLAPMRDDGYTF
TRBV24-1	-	TRBJ2-7	few	TGTGCCACCAGTGACCCGACAGGCAACTACGAGCAGTACTTC	CATSDPTGNYEQYF
TRBV7-9	-	TRBJ2-2	few	TGTGCCAGCAGCTTCTTAGCCCTCGCAAACACCGGGGAGCTGTTTTTT	CASSFLALANTGELFF
TRBV25-1	-	TRBJ2-2	few	TGTGCCAGCAGTGAGTTCACCGGGGAGCTGTTTTTT	CASSEFTGELFF
TRBV28	-	TRBJ2-3	many	TGTGCCAGCAAGGGGGATAGCACAGATACGCAGTATTTT	CASKGDSTDTQYF
TRBV5-1	TRBD1	TRBJ2-7	few	TGCGCCAGCAGCCTCCAGGACCAGGGGGACGAGCAGTACTTC	CASSLQDQGDEQYF
TRBV5-1	-	TRBJ1-1	-	TGCGCCAGCAGCTTGGCCGGGGGGGAGTACACTGAAGCTTTCTTT	CASSLAGGEYTEAFF
TRBV5-4	-	TRBJ2-5	few	TGTGCCAGCCGATCGGCGAGTGCCCTCCAAGAGACCCAGTACTTC	CASRSASALQETQYF
TRBV9	TRBD2	TRBJ2-3	few	TGTGCCAGCAGCTCCAGGGGACTAGCGGGAACAGATACGCAGTATTTT	CASSSRGLAGTDTQYF
TRBV29-1	-	TRBJ2-2	few	TGCAGCGTTAACAGGAACACCGGGGAGCTGTTTTTT	CSVNRNTGELFF
TRBV6-5	-	TRBJ2-1	many	TGTGCCAGCAGTTACTCCGGAGGGAGCTCCTACAATGAGCAGTTCTTC	CASSYSGGSSYNEQFF